Listed below are T cell receptor beta chains from one sample, sequenced in a study of blood T cell repertoires in COVID-19. Assay: immunoSEQ multiplex PCR; the TCRdb copy retains only in-frame clones and omits some. The sample gives 150,000 to 200,000 clones, approximately 79% of which show up once; under 3.5% is in the top ten. Sequenced: peripheral blood. The receptors were gathered from a woman older than 75 with acute or convalescent COVID-19. Each CDR3 is given with its conserved first and last residue. D genes are given only for firm matches. Expanded clones are given a class, and other clones once, few, many or no size at all.

clone_size,j_call,v_call,d_call,cdr3_aa,cdr3_nt
.,TRBJ1-2,TRBV7-9,.,CASSLETGTYTF,TGTGCCAGCAGCTTAGAGACAGGCACCTACACCTTC
.,TRBJ2-7,TRBV5-1,TRBD1,CASSLWGQGSTLSEQYF,TGCGCCAGCAGCTTGTGGGGACAGGGGTCAACTCTGTCCGAGCAGTACTTC
few,TRBJ2-5,TRBV19,TRBD1,CASRDRGQETQYF,TGTGCCAGCAGAGACAGGGGCCAAGAGACCCAGTACTTC
.,TRBJ2-1,TRBV11-3,.,CASSFHRGGEQFF,TGTGCCAGCAGCTTCCACCGGGGAGGTGAGCAGTTCTTC
once,TRBJ1-1,TRBV7-6,TRBD1,CASSLGQGIDTEAFF,TGTGCCAGCAGCTTAGGACAGGGGATTGACACTGAAGCTTTCTTT
.,TRBJ2-5,TRBV11-2,TRBD2,CASSKGLAGGGLETQYF,TGTGCCAGCAGCAAGGGACTAGCGGGAGGAGGCTTGGAGACCCAGTACTTC
.,TRBJ1-2,TRBV3-1/TRBV3-2,TRBD1,CASSTSGTAYGYTF,TGTGCCAGCAGCACCTCCGGGACAGCGTATGGCTACACCTTC
.,TRBJ1-2,TRBV30,.,CAWRRLVQKLNYGYTF,TGTGCCTGGAGAAGGCTTGTACAGAAACTTAACTATGGCTACACCTTC
few,TRBJ1-1,TRBV7-8,.,CASSPQGRVNTEAFF,TGTGCCAGCAGCCCCCAGGGTAGGGTTAACACTGAAGCTTTCTTT
.,TRBJ1-1,TRBV6-5,.,CASISEGVGTEAFF,TGTGCCAGCATCTCGGAGGGCGTCGGTACTGAAGCTTTCTTT
few,TRBJ2-2,TRBV15,.,CATSRDESTGELFF,TGTGCCACCAGCAGAGATGAGAGCACCGGGGAGCTGTTTTTT
.,TRBJ2-7,TRBV3-1/TRBV3-2,.,CASSPGLASREQYF,TGTGCCAGCAGCCCCGGACTCGCCAGCCGCGAGCAGTACTTC
.,TRBJ1-2,TRBV7-9,.,CASSLGQTFSGYTF,TGTGCCAGCAGCTTAGGACAGACTTTCTCTGGCTACACCTTC
.,TRBJ1-2,TRBV30,TRBD1,CAVGLGTGGVGYTF,TGTGCCGTGGGGCTCGGCACAGGGGGCGTCGGCTACACCTTC
.,TRBJ1-2,TRBV2,TRBD1,CASSDLGQGYGYTF,TGTGCCAGCAGTGACTTGGGACAGGGCTATGGCTACACCTTC
.,TRBJ1-4,TRBV6-5,.,CATQYTATNEKLFF,TGTGCCACGCAATACACCGCAACTAATGAAAAACTGTTTTTT
.,TRBJ1-2,TRBV6-6,.,CALGGTFYGYTF,TGTGCCCTTGGCGGGACGTTCTATGGCTACACCTTC
.,TRBJ2-5,TRBV6-5,.,CASSYGMRGTQYF,TGTGCCAGCAGTTACGGGATGCGGGGGACCCAGTACTTC
.,TRBJ1-1,TRBV9,.,CASSPSGFGVNTEAFF,TGTGCCAGCAGCCCGAGCGGGTTTGGGGTGAACACTGAAGCTTTCTTT
.,TRBJ1-2,TRBV9,.,CASSVGADDGYTF,TGTGCCAGCAGCGTAGGGGCTGACGATGGCTACACCTTC
many,TRBJ2-3,TRBV6-5,.,CASSIADGGTDTQYF,TGTGCCAGCAGTATAGCGGATGGGGGCACAGATACGCAGTATTTT
.,TRBJ2-4,TRBV4-2,TRBD2,CASSQEGLALAKNIQYF,TGTGCCAGCAGCCAAGAGGGACTAGCCCTAGCCAAAAACATTCAGTACTTC
.,TRBJ2-1,TRBV10-3,TRBD2,CAINSGSLHNEQFF,TGTGCCATCAACAGCGGGAGCCTCCACAATGAGCAGTTCTTC
.,TRBJ1-2,TRBV28,TRBD1,CASSWDARGPLGYTF,TGTGCCAGCAGTTGGGACGCCAGGGGGCCTCTCGGCTACACCTTC
.,TRBJ1-1,TRBV10-3,TRBD1,CAISADRGENTEAFF,TGTGCCATCAGTGCTGACAGGGGAGAGAACACTGAAGCTTTCTTT
.,TRBJ2-7,TRBV25-1,TRBD2,CASGLAGEVYEQYF,TGTGCCAGCGGACTAGCGGGAGAGGTCTACGAGCAGTACTTC
.,TRBJ2-2,TRBV5-1,.,CASSLDRGLGTGELFF,TGCGCCAGCAGCTTGGATAGGGGACTTGGCACCGGGGAGCTGTTTTTT
.,TRBJ1-4,TRBV3-1/TRBV3-2,TRBD1,CASSPRDRDEKLFF,TGTGCCAGCAGCCCCCGGGACAGGGACGAAAAACTGTTTTTT
.,TRBJ2-2,TRBV12-1,.,CASGPRGGRDSTNTGELFF,TGTGCCAGCGGCCCGCGTGGTGGGAGAGATAGTACGAACACCGGGGAGCTGTTTTTT
.,TRBJ2-6,TRBV3-1/TRBV3-2,.,CASSHLNSGANVLTF,TGTGCCAGCAGCCACCTTAACTCTGGGGCCAACGTCCTGACTTTC
.,TRBJ2-2,TRBV23-1,.,CASSQSLGSAGELFF,TGCGCCAGCAGTCAATCGTTGGGGAGTGCCGGGGAGCTGTTTTTT
.,TRBJ2-2,TRBV19,.,CASKTGTLYTGELFF,TGTGCCAGTAAGACCGGGACTCTGTACACCGGGGAGCTGTTTTTT